There are a few counts of the clone carrying this T cell receptor beta chain. Its antigen is as yet unknown. Clones were sequenced by immunoSEQ multiplex PCR, and TCRdb holds only the in-frame ones, with some missing. The data contain 45,000 to 55,000 clones, around four fifths of them seen just once; the ten biggest clones take up 1.5% to 2%. This CDR3 has 14 residues. The germline CDR1 and CDR2 sequences are LNHDA and SQIVND (reference sequence). The ends lost 3 bases at V and 7 bases at J; junction bases unmatched: 4. This record comes from a study of OX40 agonist ivuxolimab in advanced cancers. In the study overall: It was ivuxolimab, an agonistic anti-OX40 (CD134) antibody, that patients were treated with.

General study findings and limits: Normalized T-cell clonal expansion was also low in a subset of nonresponders. At 0.1-3.0 mg/kg, partial responders had clonal expansion among the lowest observed.

Blood sampling took place at baseline, cycle 4 day 1, and cycle 7 day 1. The source material was CD4+ or CD8+ T cells sorted from blood, sampled in a trial of the OX40 agonist ivuxolimab. V gene TRBV19 combines with J gene TRBJ1-4, with 8 bases aligning to TRBD1. This receptor was identified in an adult with an advanced solid tumor such as melanoma, head and neck, liver or kidney cancer. For the CDR3, the DNA is TGTGCCAGTAGTATCCAGGGGGCGAGTGAAAAACTGTTTTTT. It specifies CASSIQGASEKLFF.